Listed below are T cell receptor beta chains from one sample, sequenced in a study of blood T cell repertoires in COVID-19. Repertoires were generated with immunoSEQ multiplex PCR, while TCRdb's copy carries only in-frame clones and drops some. The table includes about 190,000 clones, around nine tenths detected once. The specimen was peripheral blood. These TCRs come from a man aged 35-49 years with active or convalescent COVID-19. Both conserved end residues are part of each CDR3. The D gene is left open where the match is weak. Clone sizes are given selectively: once, few, many, or a class where the clone is expanded.

J gene | D gene | V gene | clone size | CDR3 protein | CDR3 DNA
TRBJ2-1 | - | TRBV5-1 | - | CASSLGPGNEQFF | TGCGCCAGCAGCTTGGGTCCAGGGAATGAGCAGTTCTTC
TRBJ1-1 | - | TRBV20-1 | - | CSASQAGGSGEAFF | TGCAGTGCTAGTCAGGCAGGCGGGTCGGGTGAAGCTTTCTTT
TRBJ2-5 | TRBD1 | TRBV5-4 | - | CASRTVTGGLQETQYF | TGTGCCAGCAGGACTGTGACAGGGGGCCTCCAAGAGACCCAGTACTTC
TRBJ1-1 | TRBD1 | TRBV19 | - | CASSMRQGGNTEAFF | TGTGCCAGTAGTATGCGACAGGGGGGGAACACTGAAGCTTTCTTT
TRBJ1-5 | TRBD1 | TRBV28 | - | CASSVRTGNVGNQPQHF | TGTGCCAGCAGTGTTCGGACAGGGAACGTTGGCAATCAGCCCCAGCATTTT
TRBJ1-3 | - | TRBV19 | few | CASSIEPSSGNTIYF | TGTGCCAGTAGTATAGAACCTAGCTCTGGAAACACCATATATTTT
TRBJ1-1 | TRBD1 | TRBV30 | - | CAWMRQGPMNTEAFF | TGTGCCTGGATGCGACAGGGGCCCATGAACACTGAAGCTTTCTTT
TRBJ1-2 | - | TRBV28 | - | CASNHRVGYTF | TGTGCCAGCAACCACAGGGTCGGCTACACCTTC
TRBJ2-7 | - | TRBV5-1 | - | CASSRMSGLVNEQYF | TGCGCCAGCAGCAGAATGTCAGGACTCGTTAACGAGCAGTACTTC
TRBJ1-4 | - | TRBV6-5 | - | CASFLNEKLFF | TGTGCCAGCTTCCTTAATGAAAAACTGTTTTTT
TRBJ2-1 | - | TRBV9 | - | CASSVGPSSYNEQFF | TGTGCCAGCAGCGTAGGGCCTTCCTCCTACAATGAGCAGTTCTTC
TRBJ2-7 | - | TRBV21-1 | - | CASPDRGYEQYF | TGTGCCAGCCCCGACAGGGGATACGAGCAGTACTTC
TRBJ1-2 | - | TRBV5-1 | few | CASSTRPTRGKDGYTF | TGCGCCAGCAGCACGAGACCTACACGGGGGAAGGATGGCTACACCTTC
TRBJ2-1 | - | TRBV6-5 | - | CASRGSSRGNEQFF | TGTGCCAGCAGGGGATCCTCTCGAGGGAATGAGCAGTTCTTC
TRBJ2-1 | TRBD2 | TRBV5-8 | - | CASSLRGREQNEQFF | TGTGCCAGCAGCTTGCGGGGGAGGGAACAGAATGAGCAGTTCTTC
TRBJ1-1 | TRBD1 | TRBV11-3 | - | CASSLRGAGQANTEAFF | TGTGCCAGCAGCTTAAGGGGGGCAGGACAGGCGAACACTGAAGCTTTCTTT
TRBJ1-5 | TRBD1 | TRBV19 | - | CASSDRGRSQPQHF | TGTGCCAGTAGCGACAGGGGTAGGTCTCAGCCCCAGCATTTT
TRBJ1-5 | - | TRBV19 | - | CASKVEGQGNQPQHF | TGTGCCAGTAAAGTGGAGGGGCAGGGCAATCAGCCCCAGCATTTT
TRBJ1-5 | - | TRBV30 | few | CAWSVQKGNNQPQHF | TGTGCCTGGAGTGTACAAAAGGGGAACAATCAGCCCCAGCATTTT
TRBJ1-2 | TRBD1 | TRBV5-4 | - | CASSPASGQGSGYTF | TGTGCCAGCAGCCCAGCTTCGGGACAGGGCTCTGGCTACACCTTC
TRBJ2-3 | - | TRBV9 | few | CASSSYTDTQYF | TGTGCCAGCAGCTCCTACACAGATACGCAGTATTTT
TRBJ1-5 | - | TRBV27 | - | CASSATVDTSNQPQHF | TGTGCCAGCAGCGCCACTGTTGACACTAGCAATCAGCCCCAGCATTTT
TRBJ1-5 | TRBD1 | TRBV5-5 | once | CASSLGDSLNQPQHF | TGTGCCAGCAGCTTGGGGGACAGCCTCAATCAGCCCCAGCATTTT
TRBJ1-1 | - | TRBV9 | - | CASSVAGQTNTEAFF | TGTGCCAGCAGCGTAGCTGGACAGACGAACACTGAAGCTTTCTTT
TRBJ1-1 | - | TRBV19 | - | CASSIYRVSTEAFF | TGTGCCAGTAGTATCTACAGAGTAAGCACTGAAGCTTTCTTT
TRBJ2-5 | - | TRBV11-3 | - | CASSLKLGEGETQYF | TGTGCCAGCAGCTTAAAACTGGGCGAGGGAGAGACCCAGTACTTC
TRBJ2-3 | TRBD2 | TRBV9 | - | CASSVTGGTTDTQYF | TGTGCCAGCAGCGTAACGGGGGGTACCACAGATACGCAGTATTTT
TRBJ2-7 | TRBD2 | TRBV29-1 | - | CSAEVSGGARSSYEQYF | TGCAGCGCGGAGGTTAGCGGGGGAGCTCGAAGCTCCTACGAGCAGTACTTC
TRBJ2-5 | - | TRBV19 | - | CASSISGGQETQYF | TGTGCCAGTAGTATATCCGGGGGCCAAGAGACCCAGTACTTC
TRBJ2-1 | TRBD1 | TRBV27 | - | CASSSTGGYSYNEQFF | TGTGCCAGCAGTTCCACAGGGGGATACTCCTACAATGAGCAGTTCTTC
TRBJ1-1 | TRBD1 | TRBV7-8 | - | CASSGYGGTGGFTEAFF | TGTGCCAGCAGCGGTTACGGCGGGACAGGGGGCTTCACTGAAGCTTTCTTT
TRBJ2-7 | - | TRBV5-1 | once | CASSLWGNEQYF | TGCGCCAGCTCGCTATGGGGCAACGAGCAGTACTTC
TRBJ1-1 | - | TRBV11-3 | - | CASSLGPGRNTEAFF | TGTGCCAGCAGCTTAGGGCCAGGGCGAAATACTGAAGCTTTCTTT
TRBJ1-1 | - | TRBV7-2 | once | CASSYGVNTEAFF | TGTGCCAGCAGCTACGGGGTGAACACTGAAGCTTTCTTT
TRBJ1-4 | - | TRBV10-3 | - | CAISDSDRSNEKLFF | TGTGCCATCAGTGATTCCGACAGGTCAAATGAAAAACTGTTTTTT
TRBJ1-2 | - | TRBV5-1 | once | CASSLDGQNYGYTF | TGCGCCAGCAGCTTGGATGGGCAGAACTATGGCTACACCTTC
TRBJ2-7 | TRBD1 | TRBV18 | once | CASSPPTGQGSYEQYF | TGTGCCAGCTCACCTCCGACAGGGCAGGGCTCCTACGAGCAGTACTTC
TRBJ2-3 | - | TRBV5-1 | - | CASSRESSTDTQYF | TGCGCCAGCAGCCGGGAGTCCTCCACAGATACGCAGTATTTT
TRBJ2-7 | TRBD1 | TRBV6-5 | - | CASMGTGTYYEQYF | TGTGCCAGCATGGGGACAGGGACATACTACGAGCAGTACTTC
TRBJ1-2 | - | TRBV27 | - | CASSLNAGEGGYTF | TGTGCCAGCAGTTTAAATGCAGGGGAGGGTGGCTACACCTTC